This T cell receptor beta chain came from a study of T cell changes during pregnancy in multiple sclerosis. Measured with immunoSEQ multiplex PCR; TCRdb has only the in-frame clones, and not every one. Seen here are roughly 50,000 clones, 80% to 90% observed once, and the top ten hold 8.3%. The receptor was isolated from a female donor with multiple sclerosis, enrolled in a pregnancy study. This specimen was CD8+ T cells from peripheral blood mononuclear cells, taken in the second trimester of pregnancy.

The CDR3 reads CASSARGPYEQYF. DNA for the CDR3: TGTGCCAGCAGTGCCCGCGGGCCCTACGAGCAGTACTTC. This chain joins TRBV6-6 and TRBJ2-7; D is perhaps TRBD2 (5 bases). Between the trimmed V and J ends, which lost 5 bases and 2 bases, there was a span of 10 bases. CDR3 length: 13 amino acids. Per germline, CDR1 MNHNY and CDR2 SVGAGI (reference sequence).